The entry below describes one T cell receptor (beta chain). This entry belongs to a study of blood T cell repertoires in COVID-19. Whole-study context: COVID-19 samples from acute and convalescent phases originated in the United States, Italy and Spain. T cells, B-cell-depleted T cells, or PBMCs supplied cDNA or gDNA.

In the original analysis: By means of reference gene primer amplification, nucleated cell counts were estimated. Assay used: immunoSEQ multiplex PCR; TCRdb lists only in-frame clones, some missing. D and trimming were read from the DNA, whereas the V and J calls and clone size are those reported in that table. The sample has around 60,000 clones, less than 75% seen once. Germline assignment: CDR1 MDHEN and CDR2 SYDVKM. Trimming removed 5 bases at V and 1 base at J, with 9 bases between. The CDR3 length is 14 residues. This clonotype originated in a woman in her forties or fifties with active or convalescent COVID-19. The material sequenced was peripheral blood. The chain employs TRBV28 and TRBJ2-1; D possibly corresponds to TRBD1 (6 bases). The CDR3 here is CASSKRGSYNEQFF. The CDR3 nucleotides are TGTGCCAGCAGTAAGAGGGGGTCCTACAATGAGCAGTTCTTC.